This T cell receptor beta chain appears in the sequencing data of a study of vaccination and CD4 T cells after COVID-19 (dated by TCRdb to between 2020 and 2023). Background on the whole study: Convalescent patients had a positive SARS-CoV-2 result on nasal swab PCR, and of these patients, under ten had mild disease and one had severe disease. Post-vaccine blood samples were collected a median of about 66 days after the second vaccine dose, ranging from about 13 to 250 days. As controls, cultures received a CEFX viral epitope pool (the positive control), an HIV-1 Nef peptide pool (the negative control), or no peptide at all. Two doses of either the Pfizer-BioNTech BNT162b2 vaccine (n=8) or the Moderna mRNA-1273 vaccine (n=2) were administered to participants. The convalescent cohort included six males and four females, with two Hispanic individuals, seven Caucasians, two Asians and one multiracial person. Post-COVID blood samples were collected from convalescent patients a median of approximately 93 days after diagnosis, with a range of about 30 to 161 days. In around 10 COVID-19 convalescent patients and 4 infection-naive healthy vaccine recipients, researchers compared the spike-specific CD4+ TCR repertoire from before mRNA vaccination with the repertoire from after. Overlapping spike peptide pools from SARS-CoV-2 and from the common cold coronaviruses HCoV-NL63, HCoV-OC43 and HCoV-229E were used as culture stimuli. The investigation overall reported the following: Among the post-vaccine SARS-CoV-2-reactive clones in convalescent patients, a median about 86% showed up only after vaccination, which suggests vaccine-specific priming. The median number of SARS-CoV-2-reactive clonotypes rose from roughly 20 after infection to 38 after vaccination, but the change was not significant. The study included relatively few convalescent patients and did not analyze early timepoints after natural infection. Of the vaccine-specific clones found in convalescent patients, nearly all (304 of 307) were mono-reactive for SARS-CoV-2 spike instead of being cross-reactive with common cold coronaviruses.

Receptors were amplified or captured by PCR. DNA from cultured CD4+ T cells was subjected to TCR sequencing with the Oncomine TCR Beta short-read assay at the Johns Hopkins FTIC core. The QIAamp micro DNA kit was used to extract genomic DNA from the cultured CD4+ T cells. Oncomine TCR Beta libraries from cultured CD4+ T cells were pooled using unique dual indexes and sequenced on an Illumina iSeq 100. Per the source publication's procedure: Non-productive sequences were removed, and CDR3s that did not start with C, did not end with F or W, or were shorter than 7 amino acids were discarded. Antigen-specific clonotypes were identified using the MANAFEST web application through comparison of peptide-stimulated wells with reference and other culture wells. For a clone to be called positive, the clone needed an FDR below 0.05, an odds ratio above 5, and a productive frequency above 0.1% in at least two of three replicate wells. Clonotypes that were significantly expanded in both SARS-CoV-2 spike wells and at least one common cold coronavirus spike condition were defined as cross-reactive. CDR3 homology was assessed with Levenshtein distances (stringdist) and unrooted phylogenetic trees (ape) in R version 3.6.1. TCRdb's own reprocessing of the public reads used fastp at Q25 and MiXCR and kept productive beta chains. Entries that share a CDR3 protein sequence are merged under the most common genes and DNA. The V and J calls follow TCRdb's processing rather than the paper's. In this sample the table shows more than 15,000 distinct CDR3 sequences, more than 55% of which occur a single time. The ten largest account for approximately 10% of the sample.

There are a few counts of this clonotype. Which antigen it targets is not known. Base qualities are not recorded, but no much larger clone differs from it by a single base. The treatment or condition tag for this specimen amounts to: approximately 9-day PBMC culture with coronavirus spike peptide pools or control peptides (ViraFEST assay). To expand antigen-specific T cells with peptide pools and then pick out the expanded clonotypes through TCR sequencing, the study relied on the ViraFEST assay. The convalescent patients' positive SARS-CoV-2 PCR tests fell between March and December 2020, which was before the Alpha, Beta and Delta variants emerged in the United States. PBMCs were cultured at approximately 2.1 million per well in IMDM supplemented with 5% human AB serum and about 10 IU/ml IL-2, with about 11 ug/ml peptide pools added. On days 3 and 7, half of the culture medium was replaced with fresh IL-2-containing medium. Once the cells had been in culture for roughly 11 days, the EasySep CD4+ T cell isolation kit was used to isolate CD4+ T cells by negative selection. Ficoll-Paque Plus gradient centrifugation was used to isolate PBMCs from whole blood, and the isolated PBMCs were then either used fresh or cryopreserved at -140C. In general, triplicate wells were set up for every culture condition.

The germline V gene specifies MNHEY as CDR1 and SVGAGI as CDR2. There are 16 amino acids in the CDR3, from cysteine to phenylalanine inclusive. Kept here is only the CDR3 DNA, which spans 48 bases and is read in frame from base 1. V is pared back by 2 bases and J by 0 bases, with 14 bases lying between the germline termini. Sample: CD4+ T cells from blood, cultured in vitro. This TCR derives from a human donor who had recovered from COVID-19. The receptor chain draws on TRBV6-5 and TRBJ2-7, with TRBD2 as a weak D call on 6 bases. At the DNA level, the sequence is TGTGCCAGCAGTTACAGCGGGCGAGCCGCCTCCTACGAGCAGTACTTC. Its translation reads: CASSYSGRAASYEQYF.